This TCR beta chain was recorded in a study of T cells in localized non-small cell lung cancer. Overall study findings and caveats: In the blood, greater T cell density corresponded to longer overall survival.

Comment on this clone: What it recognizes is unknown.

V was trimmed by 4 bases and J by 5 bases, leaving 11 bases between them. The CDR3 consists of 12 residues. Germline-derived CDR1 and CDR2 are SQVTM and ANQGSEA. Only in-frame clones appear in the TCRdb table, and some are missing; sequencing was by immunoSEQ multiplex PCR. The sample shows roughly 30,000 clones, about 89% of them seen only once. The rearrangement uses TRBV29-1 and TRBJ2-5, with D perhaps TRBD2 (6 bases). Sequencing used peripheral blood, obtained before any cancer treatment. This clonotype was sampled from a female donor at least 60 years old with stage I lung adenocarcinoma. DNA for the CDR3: TGCAGCGTTGCGGGGGTGGGGGAGACCCAGTACTTC. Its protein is CSVAGVGETQYF.